This TCR beta chain comes out of a study of blood T cell repertoires in COVID-19 (TCRdb year 2020). For the wider study: Collaborator samples came from the United States, Italy and Spain and covered acute and convalescent phases of COVID-19. The dataset comprised deeply sampled blood TCRbeta repertoires from subjects exposed to, actively infected with, or recovered from COVID-19. Samples were obtained from the ongoing ImmuneRACE study (first 160 participants) and from roughly 1,300 subjects provided by 6 global collaborators. Nearly every sample came with metadata listing a de-identified subject ID, COVID-19 status, age in years and sex. HLA class I and class II types, where available, came from metadata supplied by the sample provider rather than from assay-based typing. The material from the prospective study consisted of cDNA or gDNA derived from T cells, B-cell-depleted T cells, or PBMCs. The repertoires were made available in a free public database intended to serve as a resource for research on the immune response to SARS-CoV-2. What the study reported, not specific to this receptor: How much clinical and demographic metadata was included differed by source and by participant, and the metadata was provided uncurated.

Another Seattle source contributed samples from volunteer blood donors who had recovered from COVID-19. The collaborating institutions used their own protocols to collect whole blood in K2EDTA tubes. Collaborator samples were shipped for TCRbeta analysis as frozen whole blood, isolated PBMCs, or DNA extracted from either sample type. The immunoSEQ Assay, a bias-controlled multiplex PCR, was used to amplify TCRbeta CDR3 regions from genomic DNA. The source study handled its data this way. Nucleated cell counts per sample were estimated from amplification of reference gene primers within the assay. To quantify the absolute abundance of each unique TCRbeta CDR3 rearrangement, sequence reads were collapsed and filtered. Productive Simpson clonality was computed per sample as the square root of Simpson's diversity index over productive rearrangements. Held by TCRdb, this immuneACCESS table contains in-frame sequences only and omits some clones. Under half of the omission traces to an unresolved V gene where checked; the cause of the rest is unknown. Clone size and the V and J calls come from that table; the DNA yielded D and trimming. Across this sample there are roughly 250,000 clones, with roughly nine tenths seen only once. The ten largest clonotypes hold around 7.2% of the sample.

With regard to this clone: The antigen it binds to is not known. Within one base of it there is no much larger clone, and no base qualities were kept.

Sequences were obtained from peripheral blood. The clonotype was recovered from a man aged 55 to 70 who had recovered from COVID-19.

The sequenced DNA: TGTGCCAGCAGCGGGTTACGGGGGGCCTACAATGAGCAGTTCTTC. Translated, it reads CASSGLRGAYNEQFF. The chain uses TRBV5-4 and TRBJ2-1; 7 middle bases align to TRBD2. Its CDR3 holds 15 amino acids, cysteine through phenylalanine. Only the CDR3 DNA is retained, 45 bases long and in frame from the first base. CDR1 and CDR2 are read off the germline V gene (reference sequence) as SGHNT and YYREEE. V loses 4 bases at its end and J loses 2 bases; junction bases beyond the gene matches: 6. Beyond the CDR3, the reference TRBV5-4 and TRBJ2-1 genes provide the residues; the full variable domain reads: ETGVTQSPTHLIKTRGQQVTLRCSSQSGHNTVSWYQQALGQGPQFIFQYYREEENGRGNFPPRFSGLQFPNYSSELNVNALELDDSALYLCASSGLRGAYNEQFFGPGTRLTVL.